These T cell receptor beta chains were read from a single sample in a study of vaccination effects on CD4 cells after COVID-19. Measured with immunoSEQ multiplex PCR; TCRdb has only the in-frame clones, and not every one. The sample lists tens of thousands of clones, around 68% seen once, with about 18% in the top ten. The antigens for these receptors are not known. Here the sequenced sample was CD4+ T cells from PBMCs cultured with SARS-CoV-2 spike peptides, taken before COVID-19 vaccination. The receptors stem from a human donor who received a COVID-19 vaccine. Both conserved end residues are part of each CDR3. A D gene is named only where the DNA matches it firmly. Only some rows state a clone size, as once, few, many or a class for expanded clones.

v_call,clone_size,j_call,d_call,cdr3_nt,cdr3_aa
TRBV7-9,NA,TRBJ1-2,TRBD1,TGTGCCAGCAGCCCTGCCGGGACAGGGTCGGGCTACACCTTC,CASSPAGTGSGYTF
TRBV7-6,few,TRBJ2-1,NA,TGTGCCAGCAGCTCCGATTTCCAAGGATTCAATGAGCAGTTCTTC,CASSSDFQGFNEQFF
TRBV19,NA,TRBJ1-1,NA,TGTGCCAGTAGGTTTACAAGTGAACCGAACACTGAAGCTTTCTTT,CASRFTSEPNTEAFF
TRBV12-3/TRBV12-4,NA,TRBJ2-2,NA,TGTGCCAGCAGCGGGGCTAACACCGGGGAGCTGTTTTTT,CASSGANTGELFF
TRBV18,NA,TRBJ2-3,NA,TGTGCCAGCTCACCAAGGGGGGTCACAGATACGCAGTATTTT,CASSPRGVTDTQYF
TRBV27,NA,TRBJ2-3,TRBD2,TGTGCCAGCAGTTTACAGGGCGGGAGGGCGGATACGCAGTATTTT,CASSLQGGRADTQYF
TRBV28,few,TRBJ1-1,NA,TGTGCCACAAGGACCCGCGGGGACACTGAAGCTTTCTTT,CATRTRGDTEAFF
TRBV19,NA,TRBJ2-7,TRBD2,TGTGCCAGTAGTATTGCGGCTAGCGGGTTTTCCTACGAGCAGTACTTC,CASSIAASGFSYEQYF
TRBV19,once,TRBJ1-6,NA,TGTGCCAGTAGTATGGGGCAGGATAATTCACCCCTCCACTTT,CASSMGQDNSPLHF
TRBV11-2,few,TRBJ1-1,TRBD1,TGTGCCAGCAGCTTAGGGACAGGGAGGACTGGTGTTGAAGCTTTCTTT,CASSLGTGRTGVEAFF
TRBV12-3/TRBV12-4,NA,TRBJ1-1,TRBD1,TGTGCCAGCAGCTTGGACAGGCTCGCTGAAGCTTTCTTT,CASSLDRLAEAFF
TRBV5-1,few,TRBJ2-4,TRBD1,TGCGCCAGCAGCAGACAGGGGGCAGGAAACATTCAGTACTTC,CASSRQGAGNIQYF